Listed below are T cell receptor beta chains from one sample, sequenced in a study of cytomegalovirus exposure and HLA in healthy donors. The data were produced by immunoSEQ multiplex PCR, yet TCRdb's version contains in-frame clones alone and is incomplete. The repertoire includes roughly 160,000 clones, about 75% of them detected once, and 11% to 15% sits in the top ten. The material sequenced was PBMCs. These receptors originate from a man between 45 and 60 years old in good health and CMV-seropositive. The CDR3 runs from the conserved cysteine through the conserved F or W. A D gene is named only where the DNA matches it firmly. Part of the rows lack a size; the others show once, few, many or a class for expanded clones.

>-|TRBV6-5|-|TRBJ1-6
TGTGCCAGCAGCTGGGGGGATAATTCACCCCTCCACTTT
CASSWGDNSPLHF
>-|TRBV4-2|-|TRBJ2-3
TGTGCCAGCAGCCAAGGAAGCAGCGGAGCCACAGATACGCAGTATTTT
CASSQGSSGATDTQYF
>TRBD1|TRBV11-2|few|TRBJ2-2
TGTGCCAGCAGCTTGGGGAGTGGGGACAGGGGGAACACCGGGGAGCTGTTTTTT
CASSLGSGDRGNTGELFF
>-|TRBV7-9|few|TRBJ1-2
TGTGCCAGCAGCTTAGTACAGGGCTATGGCTACACCTTC
CASSLVQGYGYTF
>TRBD1|TRBV5-1|-|TRBJ1-6
TGCGCCAGCAGCTTGGTTCAGGGGGTCAATTCACCCCTCCACTTT
CASSLVQGVNSPLHF
>-|TRBV6-4|-|TRBJ1-2
TGTGCCAGCAGGACGGGGATTAACTATGGCTACACCTTC
CASRTGINYGYTF
>-|TRBV6-5|few|TRBJ2-1
TGTGCCAGCAGTTTGTCAGGGGAGTCCTACAATGAGCAGTTCTTC
CASSLSGESYNEQFF
>-|TRBV19|-|TRBJ1-6
TGTGCCAGTAGTGCCGACAGGATTCGTAATTCACCCCTCCACTTT
CASSADRIRNSPLHF
>TRBD1|TRBV9|-|TRBJ1-4
TGTGCCAGCAGCGGCATGTCGGGACAGGGGAGCCAGTACGATGAAAAACTGTTTTTT
CASSGMSGQGSQYDEKLFF
>TRBD1|TRBV5-6|once|TRBJ2-3
TGTGCCAGCAGCACCCCCTTGACAGGGGGCATGAGCACAGATACGCAGTATTTT
CASSTPLTGGMSTDTQYF
>TRBD2|TRBV2|-|TRBJ2-5
TGTGCCAGCAGTGAATTTCTAGCGGGACTCCAAGAGACCCAGTACTTC
CASSEFLAGLQETQYF
>-|TRBV2|-|TRBJ2-1
TGTGCCAGCAGTGAAGACCGGGTTCTGTATAATGAGCAGTTCTTC
CASSEDRVLYNEQFF
>TRBD2|TRBV10-2|-|TRBJ2-1
TGCGCCAGTGGGACTAGCAGGAGCTCCTACAATGAGCAGTTCTTC
CASGTSRSSYNEQFF
>TRBD1|TRBV7-8|-|TRBJ1-5
TGTGCCAGCAGCTTAGCCAGGGGGCTGGGCAATCAGCCCCAGCATTTT
CASSLARGLGNQPQHF
>-|TRBV10-3|-|TRBJ2-2
TGTGCCATCAGTGGAGTAAACACCGGGGAGCTGTTTTTT
CAISGVNTGELFF
>-|TRBV4-1|many|TRBJ2-1
TGCGCCAGCAGCCAAGGCGGGCCCGCTGAGCAGTTCTTC
CASSQGGPAEQFF
>-|TRBV7-2|-|TRBJ1-2
TGTGCCAGCAGCCCACCCCCGGAGCGTGGCTACACCTTC
CASSPPPERGYTF
>-|TRBV4-2|few|TRBJ2-1
TGTGCCAGCAGCCAAGACAAGCTCTCCTACAATGAGCAGTTCTTC
CASSQDKLSYNEQFF
>-|TRBV5-8|-|TRBJ1-5
TGTGCCAGCAGCTTGGGAACACAGGGAAGGTTTCAGCCCCAGCATTTT
CASSLGTQGRFQPQHF
>-|TRBV15|-|TRBJ2-2
TGTGCCACCAGCAGAGATCGAACTTCTCGGCCTATCCAGGGCACCGGGGAGCTGTTTTTT
CATSRDRTSRPIQGTGELFF
>-|TRBV4-1|-|TRBJ2-3
TGCGCCAGCAGCCAAGTTTTCGTAAGCACAGATACGCAGTATTTT
CASSQVFVSTDTQYF
>-|TRBV27|-|TRBJ1-2
TGTGCCAGCAGTTCCTCGAGGCAGCACTATGGCTACACCTTC
CASSSSRQHYGYTF
>TRBD1|TRBV19|-|TRBJ1-2
TGTGCCAGTAGTACCCGGGACAGGGCAATTTTTTATGGCTACACCTTC
CASSTRDRAIFYGYTF
>-|TRBV5-1|-|TRBJ2-3
TGCGCCAGCAGCTTGGGAGCGTGGGGCACAGATACGCAGTATTTT
CASSLGAWGTDTQYF
>-|TRBV28|-|TRBJ1-5
TGTGCCAGCAGTTCAGATATTAGCAATCAGCCCCAGCATTTT
CASSSDISNQPQHF
>-|TRBV11-2|-|TRBJ2-5
TGTGCCAGCAGCTCGGCGGGCGGCCAGTACTTC
CASSSAGGQYF
>-|TRBV13|-|TRBJ2-2
TGTGCCAGCAGCTCAAGCCCGAAGTTACAGGGGAACACCGGGGAGCTGTTTTTT
CASSSSPKLQGNTGELFF
>-|TRBV7-2|-|TRBJ2-7
TGTGCCAGCAGCGCGACAGATGAGCAGTACTTC
CASSATDEQYF
>-|TRBV29-1|-|TRBJ1-1
TGCAGCGTTGCGCAGGGAGGGACTGAAGCTTTCTTT
CSVAQGGTEAFF
>-|TRBV6-1|once|TRBJ1-5
TGTGCCACTACAGATTTCCCCAATCAGCCCCAGCATTTT
CATTDFPNQPQHF
>TRBD1|TRBV7-9|-|TRBJ1-2
TGTGCCAGCAGCTTAGTCTATGGGGACAGGGTAGGTGGCTACACCTTC
CASSLVYGDRVGGYTF
>-|TRBV6-1|once|TRBJ1-5
TGTGCCAGCACCGCGGGGGTGAATAGCAATCAGCCCCAGCATTTT
CASTAGVNSNQPQHF
>-|TRBV30|-|TRBJ2-1
TGTGCCTGGAGTGCCACGGGGGGCCGAGACAATGAGCAGTTCTTC
CAWSATGGRDNEQFF
>TRBD1|TRBV25-1|-|TRBJ2-2
TGTGCCAGCAGTGAATCCGGACAGGCGGGTTCGGAGCTGTTTTTT
CASSESGQAGSELFF
>TRBD1|TRBV7-9|-|TRBJ2-5
TGTGCCAGCAGCTCACAGGGACAGATCCAAGAGACCCAGTACTTC
CASSSQGQIQETQYF
>TRBD1|TRBV29-1|-|TRBJ1-1
TGCAGCGTTGAGCCGACAGGGAGTGGCACTGAAGCTTTCTTT
CSVEPTGSGTEAFF
>-|TRBV28|-|TRBJ1-2
TGTGCCAGCAGTTTAACGACGGGAGGATCCTATGGCTACACCTTC
CASSLTTGGSYGYTF
>TRBD1|TRBV5-1|-|TRBJ2-5
TGCGCCAGCAGCTTGTTTGACAGGGTCCAAGAGACCCAGTACTTC
CASSLFDRVQETQYF
>TRBD1|TRBV2|once|TRBJ1-2
TGTGCCAGCAACGAAGCAGGGGGGGATGGCTACACCTTC
CASNEAGGDGYTF
>-|TRBV2|few|TRBJ1-5
TGTGCCAGCAGTGCCTACGGGAGTGGGATTCAGCCCCAGCATTTT
CASSAYGSGIQPQHF
>-|TRBV4-3|-|TRBJ1-1
TGCGCCAGCAGCCAAGTCGAAGGGGGTTACACTGAAGCTTTCTTT
CASSQVEGGYTEAFF